This is a list of T cell receptor beta chains from one sample in a study of identical twins. TCRdb processed the 5' RACE reads anew with MiXCR; each CDR3 protein has one entry. The data show just under 650,000 distinct CDR3 sequences, with roughly 7.1% seen just once and roughly 1.6% held by the top ten. These data were also filed under a second study, of yellow fever vaccine responses in identical twins.

Sequenced material: PBMCs. These receptors were obtained from a woman younger than 35 in good health. Each CDR3 is given with its conserved first and last residue. D genes are given only for firm matches. Where a row states a size, it is once, few, many or the class of an expanded clone; other rows omit it.

>TRBV3-1|TRBJ1-4|NA|NA
TGTGCCAGCAGCCAAGGGCCGGGGGCAGGTGAAAAACTGTTTTTT
CASSQGPGAGEKLFF
>TRBV11-2|TRBJ2-1|NA|NA
TGTGCCAGCACCTATGGGACTTGGGCTTACAATGAGCAGTTCTTC
CASTYGTWAYNEQFF
>TRBV7-6|TRBJ1-4|many|TRBD1
TGTGCCAGCAGCTGGGGGACAGATACTAATGAAAAACTGTTTTTT
CASSWGTDTNEKLFF
>TRBV4-1|TRBJ2-1|many|NA
TGCGCCAGCAGCCAAGATAGGGGCGGGACTGAGCAGTTCTTC
CASSQDRGGTEQFF
>TRBV5-1|TRBJ2-2|many|NA
TGTGCCAGCAGCCTAGGGGAGAACACCGGGGAGCTGTTTTTT
CASSLGENTGELFF
>TRBV5-1|TRBJ1-5|many|NA
TGCGCCAGCAGCTTGGCCGGCGGATATCAGCCCCAGCATTTT
CASSLAGGYQPQHF
>TRBV6-5|TRBJ1-1|many|TRBD1
TGTGCCAGCAGTTACGGACAGGCTTTTGACACTGAAGCTTTCTTT
CASSYGQAFDTEAFF
>TRBV5-1|TRBJ2-1|NA|TRBD2
TGCGCCAGCAGCTGGGGGACTAGCGGGAGACCCAATGAGCAGTTCTTC
CASSWGTSGRPNEQFF
>TRBV28|TRBJ1-2|NA|TRBD1
TGTGCCAGCAGTTCTCCGGACAGGAGCTATGGCTACACCTTC
CASSSPDRSYGYTF
>TRBV20-1|TRBJ2-3|NA|TRBD2
TGCAGTGCCCCCCCACTAGCGACAGATACGCAGTATTTT
CSAPPLATDTQYF
>TRBV12-3/TRBV12-4|TRBJ2-2|many|TRBD2
TGTGCCAGCAGATATCCGGGACTAGGAATCGGGGAGCTGTTTTTT
CASRYPGLGIGELFF
>TRBV20-1|TRBJ2-5|many|TRBD1
TGCAGTGCTAGCGGACAGGGGGCGGGAGAGACCCAGTACTTC
CSASGQGAGETQYF
>TRBV12-3/TRBV12-4|TRBJ2-1|many|TRBD2
TGTGCCAGCAGTCCACTAGCGGGAGGGGTTAATGAGCAGTTCTTC
CASSPLAGGVNEQFF
>TRBV29-1|TRBJ2-2|few|TRBD2
TGCAGCGTCTCTAGCGGGAGGGCCTCCGGGGAGCTGTTTTTT
CSVSSGRASGELFF
>TRBV2|TRBJ2-1|few|TRBD2
TGTGCCAGCAGTGAAGCGCTGACTAGCGGGTGGAATGAGCAGTTCTTC
CASSEALTSGWNEQFF
>TRBV11-2|TRBJ1-6|few|NA
TGTGCCAGCAGCGGACGAGGGAGAGAAGGCTCCTATAATTCACCCCTCCACTTT
CASSGRGREGSYNSPLHF
>TRBV20-1|TRBJ1-6|many|TRBD1
TGCAGTCCCGGGACAGGGAATAATTCACCCCTCCACTTT
CSPGTGNNSPLHF
>TRBV29-1|TRBJ2-3|NA|NA
TGCAGCGTACGGGACGTTACAGATACGCAGTATTTT
CSVRDVTDTQYF
>TRBV6-2/TRBV6-3|TRBJ2-2|NA|NA
TGTGCCAGCAGTTCATTAGGACCCGGGACCGGGGAGCTGTTTTTT
CASSSLGPGTGELFF
>TRBV25-1|TRBJ2-7|few|NA
TGTGCCAGCAGTGATTGGGAGAGAGATGCCTACGAGCAGTACTTC
CASSDWERDAYEQYF
>TRBV27|TRBJ2-5|few|NA
TGTGCCAGCGGGTTGGAGACCCAGTACTTC
CASGLETQYF
>TRBV12-3/TRBV12-4|TRBJ1-1|many|TRBD1
TGTGCCAGCACCCCGGACAGGGGGAAAGTCACTGAAGCTTTCTTT
CASTPDRGKVTEAFF
>TRBV5-1|TRBJ2-3|NA|NA
TGCGCCAGCAGATACAGCCATGACACAGATACGCAGTATTTT
CASRYSHDTDTQYF
>TRBV9|TRBJ2-5|many|NA
TGTGCCAGCAGCGCCCAAGTGACAGAACCCCAAGAGACCCAGTACTTC
CASSAQVTEPQETQYF
>TRBV7-3|TRBJ2-6|NA|TRBD2
TGTGCCAGCAGCCACGGGACTACCCGCTCTGGGGCCAACGTCCTGACTTTC
CASSHGTTRSGANVLTF
>TRBV24-1|TRBJ2-1|few|TRBD1
TGTGCCACCAGTGATCCCAAACAGGGGCCCACGACAACCAATGAGCAGTTCTTC
CATSDPKQGPTTTNEQFF
>TRBV7-3|TRBJ2-1|NA|NA
TGTGCCAGCAGCTTTAGGGCGGATTCATACAATGAGCAGTTCTTC
CASSFRADSYNEQFF
>TRBV4-2|TRBJ2-1|many|TRBD2
TGTGCCAGCAGCCAAGAAGGAGGACTAGCGGGAGCCAATGAGCAGTTCTTC
CASSQEGGLAGANEQFF
>TRBV24-1|TRBJ2-3|NA|NA
TGTGCCACCAGTTACCGTGGCGCCGGCACAGATACGCAGTATTTT
CATSYRGAGTDTQYF
>TRBV5-6|TRBJ1-1|few|NA
TGTGCCAGCAGCTTCGGACAGTTTGAAGCTTTCTTT
CASSFGQFEAFF
>TRBV5-1|TRBJ2-3|few|TRBD2
TGCGCCAGCAACTTAGCGGGGATTCACACAGATACGCAGTATTTT
CASNLAGIHTDTQYF
>TRBV20-1|TRBJ2-7|few|TRBD2
TGCAGTGCTAGAGATAGAGCGGGAGGGTCTTACGAGCAGTACTTC
CSARDRAGGSYEQYF
>TRBV27|TRBJ2-2|few|NA
TGTGCCAGCAGTTCCGGAAGGGCTGCCGGGGAGCTGTTTTTT
CASSSGRAAGELFF
>TRBV11-2|TRBJ2-1|NA|TRBD2
TGTGCCAGCAGCGACGAGCGGGAGAGCTACAATGAGCAGTTCTTC
CASSDERESYNEQFF
>TRBV6-5|TRBJ1-6|NA|TRBD1
TGTGCCAGCAGTTACTCGAGTAGGGGGCATTCACCCCTCCACTTT
CASSYSSRGHSPLHF